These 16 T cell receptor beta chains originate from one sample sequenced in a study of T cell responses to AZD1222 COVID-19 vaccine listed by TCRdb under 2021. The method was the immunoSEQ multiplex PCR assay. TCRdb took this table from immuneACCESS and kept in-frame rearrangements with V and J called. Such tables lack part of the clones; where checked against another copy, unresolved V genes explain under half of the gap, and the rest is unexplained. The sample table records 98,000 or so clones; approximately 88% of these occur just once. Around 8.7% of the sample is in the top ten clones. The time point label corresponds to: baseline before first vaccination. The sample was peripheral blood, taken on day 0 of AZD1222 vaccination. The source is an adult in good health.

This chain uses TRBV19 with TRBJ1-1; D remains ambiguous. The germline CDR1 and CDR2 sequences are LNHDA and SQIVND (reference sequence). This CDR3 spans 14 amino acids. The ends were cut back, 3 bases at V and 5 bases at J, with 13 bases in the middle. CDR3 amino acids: CASSIGAAATEAFF. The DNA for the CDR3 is TGTGCCAGTAGTATTGGCGCGGCGGCGACTGAAGCTTTCTTT.

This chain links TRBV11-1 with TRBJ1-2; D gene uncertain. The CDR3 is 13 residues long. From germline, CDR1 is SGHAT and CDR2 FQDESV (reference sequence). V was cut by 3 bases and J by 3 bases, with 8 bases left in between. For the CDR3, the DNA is TGTGCCAGCAGCTTTTACAGCTACTATGGCTACACCTTC. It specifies CASSFYSYYGYTF.

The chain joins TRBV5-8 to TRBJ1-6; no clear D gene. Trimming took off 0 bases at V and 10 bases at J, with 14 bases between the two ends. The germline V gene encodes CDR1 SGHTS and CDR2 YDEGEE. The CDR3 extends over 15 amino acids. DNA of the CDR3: TGTGCCAGCAGCTTGGGGACCGTCGAGGTATCACCCCTCCACTTT. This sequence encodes CASSLGTVEVSPLHF.

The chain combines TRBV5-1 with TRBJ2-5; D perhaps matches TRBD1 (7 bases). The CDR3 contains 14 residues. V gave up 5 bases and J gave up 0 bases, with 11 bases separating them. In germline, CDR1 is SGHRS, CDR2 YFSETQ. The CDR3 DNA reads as TGCGCCAGCAGTCCAGGGGGGAACCAAGAGACCCAGTACTTC. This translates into CASSPGGNQETQYF.

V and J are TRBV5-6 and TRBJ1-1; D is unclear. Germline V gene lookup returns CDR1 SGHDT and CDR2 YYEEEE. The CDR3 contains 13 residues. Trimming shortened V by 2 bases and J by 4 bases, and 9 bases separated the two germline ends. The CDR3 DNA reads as TGTGCCAGCAGCTTACGGGTGGGCACTGAAGCTTTCTTT. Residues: CASSLRVGTEAFF.

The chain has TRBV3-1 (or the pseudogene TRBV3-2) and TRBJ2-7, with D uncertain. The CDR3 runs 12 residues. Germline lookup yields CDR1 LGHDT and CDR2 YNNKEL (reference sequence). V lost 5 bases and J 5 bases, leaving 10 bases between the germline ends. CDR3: CASSFSIDEQYF. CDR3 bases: TGTGCCAGCAGCTTTTCCATCGACGAGCAGTACTTC.

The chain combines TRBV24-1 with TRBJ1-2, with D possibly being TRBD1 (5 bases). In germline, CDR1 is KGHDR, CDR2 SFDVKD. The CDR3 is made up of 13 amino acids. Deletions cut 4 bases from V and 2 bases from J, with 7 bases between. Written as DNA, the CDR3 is TGTGCCACCAGTGAAGACAGCAACTATGGCTACACCTTC. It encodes CATSEDSNYGYTF.

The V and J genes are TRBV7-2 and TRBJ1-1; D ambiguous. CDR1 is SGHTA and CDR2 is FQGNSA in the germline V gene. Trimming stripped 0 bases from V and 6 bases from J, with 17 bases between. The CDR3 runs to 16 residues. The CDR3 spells CASSLAISGVRAEAFF. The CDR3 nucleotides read TGTGCCAGCAGCTTAGCGATTTCCGGTGTGAGGGCTGAAGCTTTCTTT. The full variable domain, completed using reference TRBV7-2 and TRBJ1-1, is GAGVSQSPSNKVTEKGKDVELRCDPISGHTALYWYRQSLGQGLEFLIYFQGNSAPDKSGLPSDRFSAERTGGSVSTLTIQRTQQEDSAVYLCASSLAISGVRAEAFFGQGTRLTVV.

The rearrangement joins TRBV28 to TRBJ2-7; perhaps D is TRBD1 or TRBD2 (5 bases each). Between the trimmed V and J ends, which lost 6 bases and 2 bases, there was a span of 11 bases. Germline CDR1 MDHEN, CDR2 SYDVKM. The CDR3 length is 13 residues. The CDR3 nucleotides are TGTGCCAGCAGACCCGGGACCCCCTACGAGCAGTACTTC. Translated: CASRPGTPYEQYF.

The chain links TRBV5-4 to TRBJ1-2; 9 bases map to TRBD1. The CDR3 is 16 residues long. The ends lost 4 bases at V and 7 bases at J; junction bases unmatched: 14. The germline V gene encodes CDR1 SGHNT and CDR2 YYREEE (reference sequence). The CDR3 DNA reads TGTGCCAGCAGCGCATTGCGGACAGGGGAGAGCGGTGGCTACACCTTC. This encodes CASSALRTGESGGYTF.

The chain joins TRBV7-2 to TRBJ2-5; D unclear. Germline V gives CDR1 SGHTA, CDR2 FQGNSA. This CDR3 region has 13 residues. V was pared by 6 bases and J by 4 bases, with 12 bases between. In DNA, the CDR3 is TGTGCCAGCAGTTCCTTTACCCCAGAGACCCAGTACTTC. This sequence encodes CASSSFTPETQYF.

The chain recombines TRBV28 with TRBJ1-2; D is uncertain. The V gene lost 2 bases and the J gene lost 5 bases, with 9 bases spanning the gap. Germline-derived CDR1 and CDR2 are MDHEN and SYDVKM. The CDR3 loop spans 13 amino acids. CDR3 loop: CASSLRQVYGYTF. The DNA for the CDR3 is TGTGCCAGCAGTTTAAGGCAGGTTTATGGCTACACCTTC.

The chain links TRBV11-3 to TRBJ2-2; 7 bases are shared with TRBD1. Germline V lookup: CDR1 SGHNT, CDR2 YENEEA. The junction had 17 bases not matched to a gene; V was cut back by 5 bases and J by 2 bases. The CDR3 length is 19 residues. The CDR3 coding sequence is TGTGCCAGCAGCCCGTCTAACCCCTACAGGGGTGGTAACACCGGGGAGCTGTTTTTT. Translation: CASSPSNPYRGGNTGELFF.

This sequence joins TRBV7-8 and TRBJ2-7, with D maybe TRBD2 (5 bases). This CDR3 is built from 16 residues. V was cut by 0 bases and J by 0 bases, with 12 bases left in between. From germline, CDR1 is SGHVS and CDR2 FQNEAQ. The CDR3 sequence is CASSLARVGGSYEQYF. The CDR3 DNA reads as TGTGCCAGCAGCTTAGCGCGGGTCGGAGGCTCCTACGAGCAGTACTTC.

The CDR3 sequence: CASSLDSQREIPDTQYF. The CDR3 DNA is TGTGCCAGCAGCTTAGATAGTCAGCGGGAGATCCCAGATACGCAGTATTTT. The V and J genes are TRBV11-2 and TRBJ2-3, with TRBD2 identical over 8 bases. The V segment lost 0 bases and the J segment 4 bases; nucleotides outside the gene matches: 9. The CDR3 has 17 residues. Germline V gene data show CDR1 as SGHAT and CDR2 as FQNNGV. The full variable domain, with the rest looked up from reference TRBV11-2 and TRBJ2-3, is EAGVAQSPRYKIIEKRQSVAFWCNPISGHATLYWYQQILGQGPKLLIQFQNNGVVDDSQLPKDRFSAERLKGVDSTLKIQPAKLEDSAVYLCASSLDSQREIPDTQYFGPGTRLTVL.

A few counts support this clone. DNA of the CDR3: TGTGCCAGCACCCCAACGGGGTACACTGAAGCTTTCTTT. Residues: CASTPTGYTEAFF. V and J are TRBV7-8 and TRBJ1-1; no reliable D call. Trimming took off 7 bases at V and 3 bases at J, with 12 bases between the two ends. The CDR3 consists of 13 residues. Germline CDR1 reads SGHVS; CDR2 reads FQNEAQ.